This T cell receptor beta chain is from a study of CD8+CD57+ T cells in acquired aplastic anemia. On the study more broadly: Roughly 3.2 ug was the average amount of DNA from sorted CD4+ and CD8+ cells.

Using genomic DNA as the template, TCR beta VDJ and CDR3 profiling was carried out. TCRdb re-called the reads with MiXCR, one entry per CDR3 protein. In the table there are 150,000 to 200,000 distinct CDR3 sequences, over 60% of which are singletons. The study's findings and limits: Some 31 sequences, all CD8+ CDR3, were shared between patients and controls. Controls did not differ significantly from patients in CD8+ Simpson's diversity.

Trimming took off 2 bases at V and 6 bases at J, with 8 bases between the two ends. Germline V CDR1 and CDR2: SGHTA, FQGTGA. This CDR3 is built from 12 residues. This clonotype turned up a few times. Its antigen is undetermined. The sample consisted of sorted CD4+, CD8+, or CD8+CD57+ T cells (not recorded which) from PBMCs. The source of this sequence is a human donor with severe aplastic anemia or a healthy control (not recorded which). V and J are TRBV7-3 and TRBJ2-7; no firm D call. Written as DNA, the CDR3 is TGTGCCAGCAGCTTAGGGTATGGCGAGCAGTACTTC. Translated, it gives CASSLGYGEQYF. The full variable domain, its missing parts supplied by reference TRBV7-3 and TRBJ2-7, is GAGVSQTPSNKVTEKGKYVELRCDPISGHTALYWYRQSLGQGPEFLIYFQGTGAADDSGLPNDRFFAVRPEGSVSTLKIQRTERGDSAVYLCASSLGYGEQYFGPGTRLTVT.